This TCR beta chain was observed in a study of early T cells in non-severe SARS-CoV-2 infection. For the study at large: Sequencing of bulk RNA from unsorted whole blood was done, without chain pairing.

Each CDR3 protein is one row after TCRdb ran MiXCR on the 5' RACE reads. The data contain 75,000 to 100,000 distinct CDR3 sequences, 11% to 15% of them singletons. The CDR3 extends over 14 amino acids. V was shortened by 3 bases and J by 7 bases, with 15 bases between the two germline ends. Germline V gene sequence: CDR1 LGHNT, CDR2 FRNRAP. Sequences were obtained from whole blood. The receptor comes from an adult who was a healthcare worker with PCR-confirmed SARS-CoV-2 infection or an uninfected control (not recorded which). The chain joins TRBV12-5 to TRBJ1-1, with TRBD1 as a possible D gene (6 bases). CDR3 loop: CASGFGGAPSEAFF. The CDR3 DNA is TGTGCTAGTGGTTTTGGGGGGGCGCCCAGTGAAGCTTTCTTT.